These T cell receptor beta chains were read from a single sample in a study of blood T cells in healthy people across ages. TCRdb recomputed calls from the 5' RACE reads with MiXCR, one row per CDR3 protein. The data hold hundreds of thousands of distinct CDR3 sequences, with around two fifths observed a single time. The sequencing input was blood. The source of these receptors is a man aged 55 to 70 in good health. Both conserved end residues are part of each CDR3. The D gene is left open where the match is weak. Where a row states a size, it is once, few, many or the class of an expanded clone; other rows omit it.

J: TRBJ1-4; length: 15; V: TRBV7-2; D: TRBD1; size: NA; CDR3: CASSLGGTGREKLFF; DNA: TGTGCCAGCAGCTTAGGAGGGACAGGGAGGGAAAAACTGTTTTTT
J: TRBJ1-2; length: 14; V: TRBV29-1; D: NA; size: few; CDR3: CSVEGQGINYGYTF; DNA: TGCAGCGTTGAAGGGCAGGGCATCAACTATGGCTACACCTTC
J: TRBJ2-7; length: 15; V: TRBV7-9; D: TRBD2; size: few; CDR3: CASSFISGGPYEQYF; DNA: TGTGCCAGCAGCTTCATTAGCGGGGGGCCCTACGAGCAGTACTTC
J: TRBJ2-7; length: 15; V: TRBV20-1; D: NA; size: NA; CDR3: CSARDQRGRSYEQYF; DNA: TGCAGTGCTAGAGATCAGCGCGGCCGCTCCTACGAGCAGTACTTC
J: TRBJ2-1; length: 13; V: TRBV29-1; D: TRBD1; size: NA; CDR3: CSVLGTGRDEQFF; DNA: TGCAGCGTTCTTGGGACAGGGAGGGATGAGCAGTTCTTC
J: TRBJ2-7; length: 15; V: TRBV20-1; D: NA; size: NA; CDR3: CSARDRMGVSYEQYF; DNA: TGCAGTGCTAGAGACCGAATGGGGGTGTCCTACGAGCAGTACTTC
J: TRBJ1-6; length: 15; V: TRBV7-4; D: NA; size: few; CDR3: CASSLAWVGNSPLHF; DNA: TGTGCCAGCAGCTTAGCCTGGGTGGGGAATTCACCCCTCCACTTT
J: TRBJ2-3; length: 14; V: TRBV6-2/TRBV6-3; D: TRBD2; size: NA; CDR3: CASRERGRTDTQYF; DNA: TGTGCCAGCAGGGAGCGGGGGAGGACAGATACGCAGTATTTT
J: TRBJ2-5; length: 12; V: TRBV20-1; D: NA; size: few; CDR3: CRVEGDGGTQYF; DNA: TGCAGGGTGGAGGGGGACGGTGGAACCCAGTACTTC
J: TRBJ2-5; length: 15; V: TRBV5-1; D: TRBD1; size: NA; CDR3: CASSTDRGYQETQYF; DNA: TGCGCCAGCAGCACTGACAGGGGGTACCAAGAGACCCAGTACTTC
J: TRBJ2-1; length: 13; V: TRBV12-3/TRBV12-4; D: NA; size: NA; CDR3: CAGRQGFDHEQFF; DNA: TGTGCCGGCAGGCAAGGGTTCGACCATGAGCAGTTCTTC
J: TRBJ1-2; length: 12; V: TRBV7-9; D: NA; size: NA; CDR3: CASSSAQAGYTF; DNA: TGTGCCAGCAGCTCCGCTCAAGCCGGCTACACCTTC
J: TRBJ1-2; length: 14; V: TRBV5-1; D: TRBD1; size: NA; CDR3: CASSLVTGVAGYTF; DNA: TGCGCCAGCAGCTTGGTGACAGGGGTAGCTGGCTACACCTTC